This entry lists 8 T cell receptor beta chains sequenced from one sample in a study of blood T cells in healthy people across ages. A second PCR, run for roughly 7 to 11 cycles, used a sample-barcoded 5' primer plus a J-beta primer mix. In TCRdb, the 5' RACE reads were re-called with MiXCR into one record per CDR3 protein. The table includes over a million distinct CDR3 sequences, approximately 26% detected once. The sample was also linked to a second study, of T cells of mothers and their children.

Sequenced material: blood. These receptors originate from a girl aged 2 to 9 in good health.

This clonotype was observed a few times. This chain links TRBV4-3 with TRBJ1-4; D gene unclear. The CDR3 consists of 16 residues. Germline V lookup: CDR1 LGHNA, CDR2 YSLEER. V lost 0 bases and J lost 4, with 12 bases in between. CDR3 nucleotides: TGCGCCAGCAGCCAAGAAATTCGGGGTTTTAATGAAAAACTGTTTTTT. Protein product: CASSQEIRGFNEKLFF.

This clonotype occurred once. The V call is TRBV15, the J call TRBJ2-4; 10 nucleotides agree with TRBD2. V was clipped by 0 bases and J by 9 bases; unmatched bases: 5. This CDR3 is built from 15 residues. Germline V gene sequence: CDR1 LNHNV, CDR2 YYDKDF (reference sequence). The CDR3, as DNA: TGTGCCACCAGCAGAGATTCGGCTAGCGGGGGCATTCAGTACTTC. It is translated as CATSRDSASGGIQYF.

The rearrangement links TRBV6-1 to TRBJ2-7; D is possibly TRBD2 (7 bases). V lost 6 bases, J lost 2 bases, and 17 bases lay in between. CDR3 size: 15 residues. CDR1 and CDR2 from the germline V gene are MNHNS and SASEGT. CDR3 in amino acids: CASSHKGGIPYEQYF. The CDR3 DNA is TGTGCCAGCAGCCACAAGGGGGGGATCCCCTACGAGCAGTACTTC.

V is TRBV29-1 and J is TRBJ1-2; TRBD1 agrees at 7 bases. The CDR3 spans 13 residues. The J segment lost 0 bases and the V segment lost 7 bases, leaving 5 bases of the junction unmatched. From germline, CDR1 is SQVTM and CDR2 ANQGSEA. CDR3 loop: CSAGTVANYGYTF. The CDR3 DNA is TGCAGCGCTGGGACAGTCGCTAACTATGGCTACACCTTC.

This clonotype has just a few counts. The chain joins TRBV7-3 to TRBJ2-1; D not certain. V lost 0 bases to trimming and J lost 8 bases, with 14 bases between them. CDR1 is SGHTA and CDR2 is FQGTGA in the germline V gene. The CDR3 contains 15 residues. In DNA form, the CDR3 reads TGTGCCAGCAGCTTAACATCGTTAATGGGCGATGAGCAGTTCTTC. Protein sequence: CASSLTSLMGDEQFF.

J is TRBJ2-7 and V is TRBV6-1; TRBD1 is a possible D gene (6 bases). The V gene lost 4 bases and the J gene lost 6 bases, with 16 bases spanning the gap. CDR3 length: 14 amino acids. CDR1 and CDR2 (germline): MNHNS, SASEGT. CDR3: CASSATGTVTEQYF. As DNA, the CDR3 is TGTGCCAGCAGTGCAACAGGGACGGTAACCGAGCAGTACTTC.

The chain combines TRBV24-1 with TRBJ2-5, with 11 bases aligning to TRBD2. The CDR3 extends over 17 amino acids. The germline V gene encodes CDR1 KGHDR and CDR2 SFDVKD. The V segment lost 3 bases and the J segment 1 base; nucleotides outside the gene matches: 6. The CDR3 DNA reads TGTGCCACCAGTGATCCTCAGACTAGCGGGGTCCAAGAGACCCAGTACTTC. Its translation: CATSDPQTSGVQETQYF.

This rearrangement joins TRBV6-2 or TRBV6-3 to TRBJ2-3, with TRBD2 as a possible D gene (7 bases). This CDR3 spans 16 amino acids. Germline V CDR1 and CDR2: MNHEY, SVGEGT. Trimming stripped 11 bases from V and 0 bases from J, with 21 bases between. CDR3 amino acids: CASPGVGGGSTDTQYF. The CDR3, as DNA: TGTGCCTCCCCAGGGGTTGGGGGGGGAAGCACAGATACGCAGTATTTT.